The following is a T cell receptor (beta chain) sequence with its context. A junction end diverges from the germline sequence, so it may reflect a read error. This record comes from a study of tumor-infiltrating lymphocytes in primary liver carcinoma. The researchers obtained blood RNA from unsorted whole blood and also extracted germline DNA. Synthesis of TCR beta cDNA was carried out from 500 ng total RNA with a constant-region primer. Slightly modified ARM-PCR, run as three nested multiplex PCR rounds, produced the TCR beta libraries. A C-beta reverse primer was combined with TRBV1-TRBV30 forward primers in the first two PCR rounds, and each round had approximately 10 cycles. MiXCR, run by TCRdb on the multiplex PCR reads, gives a single entry per CDR3 protein. The top ten clones hold 5.5% to 7% of a sample with 300,000 to 400,000 distinct CDR3 sequences, approximately 64% of them seen once. Germline assignment: CDR1 SGHAT and CDR2 FQNNGV. The length of the CDR3 is 15 residues.

The sequencing sample was made of peripheral blood. This chain connects TRBV11-2 to TRBJ1-2; D is unresolved. This clonotype was obtained from a middle-aged man with primary liver carcinoma and hepatitis B virus infection. CDR3 in amino acids: CPSSLVDRLVRGYTF. The CDR3 bases are TGTCCCAGCAGCTTAGTGGATAGACTGGTGCGGGGCTACACCTTC.